The sequence of this T cell receptor (beta chain) was determined in a study of identical twins (dated by TCRdb to about 2016). For the study in its entirety: The study deep-sequenced TCR alpha and beta repertoires from monozygotic twins, unrelated adults of various ages and cord blood to test whether fetal clonotypes persist. To rule out contamination, the twin experiments were replicated at different times with different library preparation protocols. General study outcomes and caveats: Because the same donors could not be followed over many years, conclusions were based on cross-sectional statistical analysis. Out-of-frame TCR alpha sequences shared between twins showed an excess of low generation-probability sequences compared with coincidental sharing between unrelated individuals. Invariant T cells such as MAIT and iNKT could partly confound zero-insertion analyses, though diverse VJ usage argued against this for most clonotypes. In monozygotic twins, recombination models systematically underestimated out-of-frame TCR alpha sharing, but the models matched the sharing seen between unrelated individuals. In beta out-of-frame sequences, excess twin sharing was weaker, because having fewer shared sequences lowered the signal-to-noise ratio. Abundant cord blood beta clonotypes carried fewer insertions; young adult naive repertoires showed a weaker similar trend, while memory repertoires showed none.

Every donor was a healthy Caucasian. The twin cohort comprised three pairs of female monozygotic twins, all aged roughly 18 to 29 years. The RNA used for TCR libraries was isolated from peripheral blood mononuclear cells. The library relied on 5' RACE. Instrument on record: Illumina HiSeq 2000. A universal primer binding site was added through template switching, and the final cDNA carried a unique molecular identifier so that TCR cDNA molecules could be counted accurately. Specific primers in the conserved constant-segment region were used to synthesize first-strand cDNA for TCR alpha and beta chains. Each cDNA library was double barcoded, with a SMART-Mk sample barcode plus Illumina barcodes, to control for contamination. TruSeq adapter sequences, together with Illumina sample barcodes, were added in two successive PCR steps. TCR alpha and beta cDNA libraries were sequenced on the Illumina HiSeq platform with custom primers. On the study's bioinformatics: Raw reads were processed with MiGEC to extract unique molecular identifiers, and MiXCR was used to determine CDR3 positions. Recombination models were inferred per individual with the repgenHMM and IGoR tools using an EM algorithm. The tcR package in R was used for shared clonotype analysis, with sharing normalized by the product of cloneset sizes. Out-of-frame nonproductive sequences were analyzed to study raw recombination free of thymic and clonal selection effects. The public reads were run again by TCRdb, first through fastp at Q25 and then through MiXCR, and only productive beta chains were kept. Every CDR3 protein is listed once, alongside the most common genes and DNA of its rows. TCRdb, not the original authors, processed these V and J calls. Within this sample are approximately 680,000 distinct CDR3 sequences, with around 7.5% of them counted one time only. The ten top clones hold around 1.6% of the sample.

Relative to germline, V is missing 2 bases and J is missing 6 bases, with 5 bases of the junction outside any gene match. In the germline V gene, CDR1 corresponds to KGHDR and CDR2 to SFDVKD. From the cysteine up to the phenylalanine, the CDR3 has a length of 16 residues. Only CDR3 DNA remains: 48 bases, in frame from the first base. This clonotype was found a few times. Its antigen target is currently unknown. Base qualities are not provided; no much larger clone lies one nucleotide away. Another study also made use of these data, one on yellow fever vaccine responses in identical twins. Drawing on the second study: According to the authors, the vaccine-induced T cell response in identical twins seemed to be partly convergent and partly specific to each individual. In identical twins, the study followed T cell clones that responded to the vaccine with precision.

The sequence is built from TRBV24-1 and TRBJ2-1; 11 bases in the junction line up with TRBD1. Sample: PBMCs. The TCR comes from a woman aged 18-29 years in good health. The CDR3 has the sequence CATSDSPGQGGNEQFF. The DNA reads as follows: TGTGCCACCAGTGATTCTCCGGGACAGGGGGGCAATGAGCAGTTCTTC.